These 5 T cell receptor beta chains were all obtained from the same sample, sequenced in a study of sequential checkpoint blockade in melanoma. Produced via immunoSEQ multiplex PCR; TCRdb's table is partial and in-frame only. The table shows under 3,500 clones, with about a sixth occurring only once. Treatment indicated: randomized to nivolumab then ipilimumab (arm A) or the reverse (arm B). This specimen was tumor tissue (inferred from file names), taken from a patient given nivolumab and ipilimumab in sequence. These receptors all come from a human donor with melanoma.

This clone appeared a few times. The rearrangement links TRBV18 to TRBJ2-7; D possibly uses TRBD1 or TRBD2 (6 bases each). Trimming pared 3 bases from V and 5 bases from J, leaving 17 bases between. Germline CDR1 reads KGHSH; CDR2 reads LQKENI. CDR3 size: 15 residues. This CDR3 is CASSPFSGAENEQYF. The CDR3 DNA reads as TGTGCCAGCTCACCTTTTTCGGGGGCTGAGAACGAGCAGTACTTC. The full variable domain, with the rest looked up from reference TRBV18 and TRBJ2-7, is NAGVMQNPRHLVRRRGQEARLRCSPMKGHSHVYWYRQLPEEGLKFMVYLQKENIIDESGMPKERFSAEFPKEGPSILRIQQVVRGDSAAYFCASSPFSGAENEQYFGPGTRLTVT.

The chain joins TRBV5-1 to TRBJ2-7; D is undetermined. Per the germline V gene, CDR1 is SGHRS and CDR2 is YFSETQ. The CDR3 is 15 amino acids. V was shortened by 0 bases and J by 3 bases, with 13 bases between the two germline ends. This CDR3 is CASSLAGDGYYEQYF. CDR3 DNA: TGCGCCAGCAGCTTGGCGGGCGACGGATACTACGAGCAGTACTTC. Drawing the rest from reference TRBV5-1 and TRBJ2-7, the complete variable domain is KAGVTQTPRYLIKTRGQQVTLSCSPISGHRSVSWYQQTPGQGLQFLFEYFSETQRNKGNFPGRFSGRQFSNSRSEMNVSTLELGDSALYLCASSLAGDGYYEQYFGPGTRLTVT.

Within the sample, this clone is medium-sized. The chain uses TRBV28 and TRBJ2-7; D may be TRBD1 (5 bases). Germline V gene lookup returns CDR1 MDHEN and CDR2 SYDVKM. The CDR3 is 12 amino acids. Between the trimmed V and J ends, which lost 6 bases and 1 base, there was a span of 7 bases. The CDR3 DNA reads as TGTGCCAGCAGGGCAGGGTCCTACGAGCAGTACTTC. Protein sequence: CASRAGSYEQYF.

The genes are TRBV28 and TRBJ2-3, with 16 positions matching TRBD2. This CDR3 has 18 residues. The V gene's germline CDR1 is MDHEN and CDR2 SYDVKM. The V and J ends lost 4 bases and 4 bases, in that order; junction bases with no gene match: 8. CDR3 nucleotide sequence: TGTGCCAGCAGTTGGGGACTAGCGGGAGGGATAGGCTCAGATACGCAGTATTTT. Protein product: CASSWGLAGGIGSDTQYF.

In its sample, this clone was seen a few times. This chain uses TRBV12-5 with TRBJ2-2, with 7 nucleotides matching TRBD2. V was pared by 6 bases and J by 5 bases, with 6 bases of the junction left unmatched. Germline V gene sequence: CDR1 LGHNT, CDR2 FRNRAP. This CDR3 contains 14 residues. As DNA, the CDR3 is TGTGCTAGTGGAGCGGGGCAGAGGACCGGGGAGCTGTTTTTT. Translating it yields CASGAGQRTGELFF.